Below are 6 T cell receptor beta chains sequenced from a single sample in a study of shared clonotypes between healthy human individuals. Data came from immunoSEQ multiplex PCR; TCRdb stores just in-frame clones and leaves some out. This table has over a million clones, around 78% appearing once. Material: memory CD4+ T cells from PBMCs. Subset denoted: CD45RA-negative fraction. Receptor source: a man aged 18 to 30 in good health. Some clones in this sample may be carry-over from other donors' samples.

This chain joins TRBV5-1 and TRBJ1-3; D call uncertain. Trimming left V 5 bases short and J 4 bases short, with 19 bases between. This CDR3 has 16 amino acids. CDR1 is SGHRS, CDR2 YFSETQ, per germline. The CDR3 region is CASRSGKESFGNTIYF. CDR3 coding DNA: TGCGCCAGCAGGTCTGGGAAGGAGTCCTTCGGAAACACCATATATTTT.

As DNA, the CDR3 is TGTGCCAGCAGCGCGGGAGTGGGGGAGCAGTACTTC. Protein product: CASSAGVGEQYF. The chain carries TRBV6-1 and TRBJ2-7; 7 bases map to TRBD2. Germline CDR1 MNHNS, CDR2 SASEGT. V lost 6 bases to trimming and J lost 7 bases; unmatched junction nucleotides: 6. The CDR3 is 12 amino acids.

This clone was counted only a few times. The chain couples TRBV2 to TRBJ1-5; no reliable D call. Per the germline V gene, CDR1 is SNHLY and CDR2 is FYNNEI. This CDR3 is 15 amino acids long. Trimming removed 1 base at V and 3 bases at J, with 10 bases between. Written as DNA, the CDR3 is TGTGCCAGCAGTGAAGGTCAGAGCACCAATCAGCCCCAGCATTTT. Protein: CASSEGQSTNQPQHF.

V gene TRBV6-1 combines with J gene TRBJ1-3, with TRBD1 matching 8 bases. In germline, CDR1 is MNHNS, CDR2 SASEGT. J was trimmed by 0 bases and V by 8 bases; bases with no gene match: 3. The CDR3 totals 14 residues. CDR3 in DNA: TGTGCCAGCGGGGACAGGATCTCTGGAAACACCATATATTTT. Residues: CASGDRISGNTIYF.

J is TRBJ1-5 and V is TRBV6-6; D is undetermined. The V end lost 8 bases, the J end lost 0 bases, and 5 bases lay between the germline ends. Looked up from germline, CDR1 is MNHNY and CDR2 is SVGAGI (reference sequence). This CDR3 spans 12 amino acids. The CDR3, as DNA: TGTGCCAGCGGGGATAGCAATCAGCCCCAGCATTTT. It encodes CASGDSNQPQHF.

Concerning this clone itself: Other DNA sequences in this specimen translate into the identical CDR3. V gene TRBV5-1 combines with J gene TRBJ2-2, with 11 bases aligning to TRBD2. Per the germline V gene, CDR1 is SGHRS and CDR2 is YFSETQ. There are 16 residues in the CDR3. J gave up 2 bases and V 4 bases, and 4 bases lay outside the gene matches. The CDR3 DNA reads TGCGCCAGCAGCCCTGGGACTAGCGGAAACACCGGGGAGCTGTTTTTT. It codes for CASSPGTSGNTGELFF. Full variable domain (rest looked up from reference TRBV5-1 and TRBJ2-2): KAGVTQTPRYLIKTRGQQVTLSCSPISGHRSVSWYQQTPGQGLQFLFEYFSETQRNKGNFPGRFSGRQFSNSRSEMNVSTLELGDSALYLCASSPGTSGNTGELFFGEGSRLTVL.